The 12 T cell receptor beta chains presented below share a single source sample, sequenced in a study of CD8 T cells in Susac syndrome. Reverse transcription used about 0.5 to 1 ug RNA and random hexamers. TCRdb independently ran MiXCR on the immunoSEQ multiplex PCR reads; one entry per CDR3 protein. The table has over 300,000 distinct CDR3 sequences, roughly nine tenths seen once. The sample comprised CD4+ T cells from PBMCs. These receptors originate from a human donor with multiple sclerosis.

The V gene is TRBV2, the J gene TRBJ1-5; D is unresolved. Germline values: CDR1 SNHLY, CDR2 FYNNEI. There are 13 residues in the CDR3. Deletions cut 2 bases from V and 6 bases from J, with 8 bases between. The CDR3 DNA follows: TGTGCCAGCAGTGAATTCTCGACTCAGCCCCAGCATTTT. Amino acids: CASSEFSTQPQHF.

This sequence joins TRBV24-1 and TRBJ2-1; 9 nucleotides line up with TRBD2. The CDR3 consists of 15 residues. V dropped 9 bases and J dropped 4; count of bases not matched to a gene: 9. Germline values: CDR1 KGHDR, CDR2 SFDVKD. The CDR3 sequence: CATSPGTSNYNEQFF. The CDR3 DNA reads TGTGCCACCTCTCCGGGGACTAGCAATTACAATGAGCAGTTCTTC.

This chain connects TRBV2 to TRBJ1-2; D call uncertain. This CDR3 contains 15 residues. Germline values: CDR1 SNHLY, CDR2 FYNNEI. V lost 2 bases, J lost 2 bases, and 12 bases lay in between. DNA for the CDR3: TGTGCCAGCAGTGAAACACGACCCGTAAACTATGGCTACACCTTC. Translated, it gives CASSETRPVNYGYTF.

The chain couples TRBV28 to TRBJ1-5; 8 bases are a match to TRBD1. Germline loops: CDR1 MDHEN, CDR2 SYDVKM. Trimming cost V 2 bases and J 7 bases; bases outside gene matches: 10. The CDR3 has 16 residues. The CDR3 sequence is CASSLTRAGGAQPQHF. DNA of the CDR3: TGTGCCAGCAGTTTAACTAGGGCAGGGGGCGCCCAGCCCCAGCATTTT.

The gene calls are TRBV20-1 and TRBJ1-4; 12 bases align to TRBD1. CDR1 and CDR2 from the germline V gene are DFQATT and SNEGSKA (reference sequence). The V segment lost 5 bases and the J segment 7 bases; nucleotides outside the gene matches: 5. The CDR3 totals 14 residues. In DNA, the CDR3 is TGCAGTGCTTGGGACAGGGGGCGCGGTGAAAAACTGTTTTTT. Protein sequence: CSAWDRGRGEKLFF.

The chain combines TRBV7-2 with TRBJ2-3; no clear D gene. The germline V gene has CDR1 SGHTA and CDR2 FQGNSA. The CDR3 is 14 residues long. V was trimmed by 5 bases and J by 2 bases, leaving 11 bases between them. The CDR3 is CASSPYENTDTQYF. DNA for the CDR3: TGTGCCAGCAGCCCCTACGAGAACACAGATACGCAGTATTTT.

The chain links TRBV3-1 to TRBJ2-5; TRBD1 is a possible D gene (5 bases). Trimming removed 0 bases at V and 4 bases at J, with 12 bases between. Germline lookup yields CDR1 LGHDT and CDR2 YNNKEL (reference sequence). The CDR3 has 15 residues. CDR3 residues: CASSQDPGRAETQYF. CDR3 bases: TGTGCCAGCAGCCAAGACCCAGGCAGGGCAGAGACCCAGTACTTC.

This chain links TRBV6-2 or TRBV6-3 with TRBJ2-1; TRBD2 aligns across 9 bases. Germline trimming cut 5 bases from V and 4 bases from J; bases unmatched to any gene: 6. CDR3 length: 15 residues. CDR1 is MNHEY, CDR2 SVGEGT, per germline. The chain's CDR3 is CASSGRLAGYNEQFF. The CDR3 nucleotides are TGTGCCAGCAGTGGCCGGCTAGCGGGGTACAATGAGCAGTTCTTC.

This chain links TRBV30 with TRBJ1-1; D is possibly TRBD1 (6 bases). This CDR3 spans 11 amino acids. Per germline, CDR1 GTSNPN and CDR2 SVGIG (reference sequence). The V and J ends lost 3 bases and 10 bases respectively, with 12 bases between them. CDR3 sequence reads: CAWRQGPPAFF. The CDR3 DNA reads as TGTGCCTGGAGGCAGGGGCCCCCAGCTTTCTTT.

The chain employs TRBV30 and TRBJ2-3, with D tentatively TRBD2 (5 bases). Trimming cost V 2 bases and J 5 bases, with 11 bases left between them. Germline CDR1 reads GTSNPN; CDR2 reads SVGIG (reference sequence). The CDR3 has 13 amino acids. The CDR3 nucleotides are TGTGCCTGGAGTTATCAAGAGGGAGATACGCAGTATTTT. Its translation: CAWSYQEGDTQYF.

CDR3 in amino acids: CASSLRGSSYGYTF. The CDR3 DNA sequence: TGCGCCAGCAGCTTGAGGGGCAGCTCCTATGGCTACACCTTC. J is TRBJ1-2 and V is TRBV5-1, with D tentatively TRBD1 (5 bases). The length of the CDR3 is 14 residues. Germline V lookup: CDR1 SGHRS, CDR2 YFSETQ. The germline V and J ends were trimmed by 1 base and 4 bases, with 11 bases remaining between them.

The CDR3 sequence is CASAFHRRASYEQYF. As DNA, the CDR3 is TGTGCCAGCGCCTTCCACAGGAGGGCTTCCTACGAGCAGTACTTC. This chain links TRBV12-3 or TRBV12-4 with TRBJ2-7, with TRBD2 as a possible D gene (6 bases). Between the trimmed V and J ends, which lost 8 bases and 1 base, there was a span of 18 bases. CDR3 length equals 15 residues.